This TCR beta chain was observed in a study of shared T cell receptors in the human thymus (dated by TCRdb to the early 2020s). Background on the whole study: The study examined how the human thymus generates shared, self-reactive T-cell receptor alpha chains.

Library generation was performed with the immunoSEQ multiplex PCR assay. TCRdb provides this immuneACCESS table in a form limited to in-frame rearrangements. Some clones are lacking; in checked studies, under half of them reflect an unresolved V gene, and why the rest are absent is not known. This sample has approximately 730,000 clones in its table, and 80% to 90% of those were observed once. The ten largest clones represent 0.0095% to 0.011% of the sample. Reading from cysteine to phenylalanine, the CDR3 counts 13 amino acids. Only the CDR3 part of the read is kept: 39 bases, read in frame from the first base. CDR1 and CDR2, per the germline V gene, are SQVTM and ANQGSEA. The junction shows trimming of 4 bases on V and 7 bases on J, and the gene matches do not reach 6 bases of it. The sample holds a few counts of this clone. What this receptor recognizes is not known. Base quality data are lacking; no much larger clone is found one base away.

The data also belong to a second study, concerning human thymus T cells. Looking at the second paper: The donors were immunologically healthy infants in Finland who had open corrective cardiac surgery for congenital heart defects. Thymus tissue was collected as surgical resects that were removed during corrective cardiac surgery. Both the thymic and the peripheral blood repertoires appeared to show biased V and J gene segment usage. Highly overlapping thymic TCR repertoires among unrelated individuals were reported in the related research. The study described the TCR alpha and beta repertoires in about eight infant thymus samples and a few matching peripheral blood samples. Donor ages ranging from 7 to 244 days were recorded, and a handful of male and two female infants were included in the cohort. Thymocytes were freed from the tissue by mechanical means and kept at -70 degrees C as pellets of roughly 9-30 million cells. A QIAsymphony instrument was used to extract genomic DNA from frozen cell pellets. The immunoSEQ multiplex PCR assay was used to amplify the TCRB and TCRAD loci from a standardized amount of quality-controlled genomic DNA. Amplicons spanned the V(D)J region at a length sufficient to cover the CDR3 and identify V and J genes. The amplicons were sequenced on an Illumina platform via the commercial immunoSEQ service. Primer bias and sequencing errors were corrected as previously described, and TCRAD and TCRB definitions were based on the IMGT database. Analysis of the repertoires was done with immunoSEQ Analyzer 3.0 and VDJTools and included basic statistics, V/J segment usage, diversity estimates, rarefaction and pairwise overlap. Chao1, ChaoE, Efron-Thisted, Shannon and inverse Simpson indices were used to estimate diversity, which was also estimated on datasets down-sampled to the smallest sample. Repertoire overlap used strict matching of CDR3 nucleotide sequence, V gene and J gene, with Jaccard-based multidimensional scaling clustering. On average, thymus samples yielded about 810,000 unique TCRB clonotypes, whereas blood samples yielded 70,000 to 100,000.

The chain is made from TRBV29-1 and TRBJ2-5, with 10 bases in between that match TRBD2. This TCR was sampled from a girl under three years old with a congenital heart defect. Donor details come from another sample of the same person, matched by shared clones. The sample comprised thymocytes. The DNA sequence is as follows: TGCAGCGTTGGGCTAGCGGGGGAGGTGACCCAGTACTTC. Protein translation: CSVGLAGEVTQYF.